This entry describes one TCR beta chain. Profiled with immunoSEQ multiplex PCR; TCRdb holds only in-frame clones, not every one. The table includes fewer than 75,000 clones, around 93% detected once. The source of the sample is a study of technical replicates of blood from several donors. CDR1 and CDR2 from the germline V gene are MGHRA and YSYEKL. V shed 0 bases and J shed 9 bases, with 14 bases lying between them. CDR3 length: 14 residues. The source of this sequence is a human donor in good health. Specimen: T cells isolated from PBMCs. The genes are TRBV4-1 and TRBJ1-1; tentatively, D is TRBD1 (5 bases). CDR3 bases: TGCGCCAGCAGCCAAGATAGCACAGGACGGAAAGCTTTCTTT. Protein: CASSQDSTGRKAFF.